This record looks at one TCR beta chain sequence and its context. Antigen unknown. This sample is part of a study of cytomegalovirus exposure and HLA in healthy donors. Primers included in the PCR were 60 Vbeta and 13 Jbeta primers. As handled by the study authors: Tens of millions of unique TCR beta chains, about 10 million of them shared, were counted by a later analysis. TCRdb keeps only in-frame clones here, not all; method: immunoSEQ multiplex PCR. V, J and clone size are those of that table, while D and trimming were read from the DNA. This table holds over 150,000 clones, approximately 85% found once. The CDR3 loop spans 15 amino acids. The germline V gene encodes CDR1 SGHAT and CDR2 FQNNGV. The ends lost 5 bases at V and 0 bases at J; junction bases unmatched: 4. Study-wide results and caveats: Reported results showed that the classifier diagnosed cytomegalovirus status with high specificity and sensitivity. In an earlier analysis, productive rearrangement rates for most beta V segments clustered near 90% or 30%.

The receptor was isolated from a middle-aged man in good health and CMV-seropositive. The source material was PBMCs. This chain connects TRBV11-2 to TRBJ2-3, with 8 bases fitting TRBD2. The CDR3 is CASSNGLASTDTQYF. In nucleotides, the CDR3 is TGTGCCAGCAGCAATGGACTAGCTAGCACAGATACGCAGTATTTT.